Reported below is one T cell receptor beta chain. Its antigen is not identified. The data are from a study of cytomegalovirus exposure and HLA in healthy donors. Study-wide background: Among the approximately 410 genotyped donors, about 81% were placed in the Caucasian-associated ancestry cluster. Study observations and caveats: In an earlier analysis, most TCR beta V segments were productive about 90% or about 30% of the time. It was in a later analysis that TCR association rates were seen to vary by HLA locus, highest for DRB1 and lowest for HLA-C.

Researchers ran the PCR with 60 Vbeta and 13 Jbeta primers. The repertoire was sequenced with immunoSEQ multiplex PCR; TCRdb's copy has only in-frame clones and lacks some. The repertoire holds about 130,000 clones, 83% seen once, with 0.95% to 1.5% in the top ten. The germline CDR1 and CDR2 sequences are KGHSH and LQKENI. The CDR3 has 13 amino acids. Trimming shortened V by 1 base and J by 8 bases, and 11 bases separated the two germline ends. V is TRBV18 and J is TRBJ1-2; D not certain. Input material: PBMCs. The sequence was collected from a girl aged 2-10 years in good health and CMV-seronegative. The DNA of the CDR3 is TGTGCCAGCTCACCACTCGGCGCGGCCGGCTACACCTTC. It is translated as CASSPLGAAGYTF.